A selection of T cell receptor beta chains follows, all from one sample in a study of Tregs in tolerant kidney transplant recipients. TCRdb's table, derived via immunoSEQ multiplex PCR, lists solely in-frame clones and lacks some. In the table there are fewer than 150,000 clones, about 90% of which are singletons. The specimen was CD4+ T cells from blood. The receptors shown here come from a human donor in good health. The CDR3 runs from the conserved cysteine through the conserved F or W. The order of the fields is J gene, D gene, V gene, clone size, CDR3 DNA, CDR3 protein. A D gene is named only where the DNA matches it firmly. Clone size is stated in some rows and not others, as once, few, many or a class when expanded.

TRBJ2-1 TRBD2 TRBV27 NA TGTGCCAGCAGTTATATTCAACTAGCGGGAGAGTACAATGAGCAGTTCTTC CASSYIQLAGEYNEQFF
TRBJ1-2 NA TRBV19 NA TGTGCCAGTACCCCGGGTCCGTATGGCTACACCTTC CASTPGPYGYTF
TRBJ2-5 NA TRBV19 NA TGTGCCAGTAGTTTCCGGAGGGGAAGAGGAGAGACCCAGTACTTC CASSFRRGRGETQYF
TRBJ2-7 TRBD1 TRBV2 NA TGTGCCAGCAGTGAAGAGACAGGGATCGACGAGCAGTACTTC CASSEETGIDEQYF
TRBJ2-3 NA TRBV15 NA TGTGCCACCAGCAGCCTCCGGGACTCCGGCACAGATACGCAGTATTTT CATSSLRDSGTDTQYF
TRBJ2-6 NA TRBV18 NA TGTGCCAGCTCACCAATAGAAACTGGGGCCAACGTCCTGACTTTC CASSPIETGANVLTF
TRBJ1-2 NA TRBV5-4 NA TGTGCCAGCAGCTTAAACCCACTCTATGGCTACACCTTC CASSLNPLYGYTF
TRBJ2-5 NA TRBV5-6 NA TGTGCCAGCAGCTTGGAGGGGCTCCAAGAGACCCAGTACTTC CASSLEGLQETQYF
TRBJ2-7 NA TRBV7-9 once TGTGCCAGCAGCCCTAAGACCCTCGCGAGTTACGAGCAGTACTTC CASSPKTLASYEQYF
TRBJ2-2 NA TRBV5-1 once TGCGCCAGCAGCTTCGTCAGAACCGGGGAGCTGTTTTTT CASSFVRTGELFF
TRBJ2-7 TRBD2 TRBV7-2 NA TGTGCCAGCAGCTGGACTAGCGTGGCCTACGAGCAGTACTTC CASSWTSVAYEQYF
TRBJ2-5 NA TRBV5-1 NA TGCGCCAGCAGCATCCGGGCCACGGCTGAGACCCAGTACTTC CASSIRATAETQYF
TRBJ2-3 TRBD2 TRBV2 NA TGTGCCAGCAGTGAAGGGACTAGCGGGCCCGACATCCACAGGGTTGCGCAGTATTTT CASSEGTSGPDIHRVAQYF
TRBJ1-3 NA TRBV28 NA TGTGCCAGCAGTTTGGTGGGGGCTGCTGGAAACACCATATATTTT CASSLVGAAGNTIYF
TRBJ2-5 NA TRBV18 NA TGTGCCAGCTCACCAACACAGGCCGAGACCCAGTACTTC CASSPTQAETQYF
TRBJ2-7 NA TRBV10-3 once TGTGCCGGCCGCGGGACAATTAGCGACGAGCAGTACTTC CAGRGTISDEQYF
TRBJ2-7 TRBD2 TRBV5-1 NA TGCGCCAGCAGCTCCTTAGCGGGAGGGCCCCACGAGCAGTACTTC CASSSLAGGPHEQYF
TRBJ2-7 TRBD2 TRBV5-1 NA TGCGCCAGCAGCCCCGGTCCTAGCGGTTCCTACGAGCAGTACTTC CASSPGPSGSYEQYF
TRBJ2-2 TRBD1 TRBV11-2 NA TGTGCCAGCAGCCCCGGGACAGCGAACACCGGGGAGCTGTTTTTT CASSPGTANTGELFF
TRBJ2-1 NA TRBV7-8 NA TGTGCCAGCAGCCGCGACTCGCTCAAGCAGTTCTTC CASSRDSLKQFF
TRBJ2-5 TRBD2 TRBV6-1 NA TGTGCCAGCAGTGAAGGACTAGCGGGGGCCCTGAAGACCCAGTACTTC CASSEGLAGALKTQYF
TRBJ1-5 TRBD1 TRBV4-1 NA TGCGCCAGCAGCCAAGACCGCGGAGGGGGCGCGAGCAATCAGCCCCAGCATTTT CASSQDRGGGASNQPQHF